This T cell receptor beta chain was observed in a study of blood T cell repertoires in COVID-19. Across the whole study: Samples taken during acute and convalescent COVID-19 were collected in the United States, Italy and Spain. Sources were T cells, B-cell-depleted T cells, or PBMCs; the material itself was cDNA or gDNA.

Under the authors' procedure: Reference gene primer amplification gave nucleated cell count estimates. The protocol was immunoSEQ multiplex PCR, while the TCRdb copy is restricted to in-frame clones and leaves out a portion. V and J calls and clone size are as listed in that table; D and trimming were resolved from the DNA. The sample holds 250,000 to 300,000 clones, about nine tenths seen once. The CDR3 spans 15 residues. V was cut by 3 bases and J by 2 bases, with 14 bases left in between. Germline V lookup: CDR1 MNHNY, CDR2 SVGAGI (reference sequence). Across roughly 25 US areas, participants ranged in age from roughly 18 to 95 years.

The sequenced sample consisted of PBMCs or T cells enriched from blood (not recorded which). This rearrangement joins TRBV6-6 to TRBJ2-7, with D perhaps matching TRBD1 (6 bases). This clonotype was obtained from a woman in her 30s who had recovered from COVID-19. The CDR3 nucleotides are TGTGCCAGCAGTTATAGACAGGCCGATACCTACGAGCAGTACTTC. This translates into CASSYRQADTYEQYF.